This TCR beta chain came from a study of blood T cell repertoires in COVID-19. The CDR3 has 14 residues. The V and J ends lost 5 bases and 8 bases, in that order; junction bases with no gene match: 8. Germline lookup yields CDR1 MNHEY and CDR2 SMNVEV (reference sequence). Only in-frame clones appear in the TCRdb table, and some are missing; sequencing was by immunoSEQ multiplex PCR. The sample holds about 190,000 clones; just under 90% are singletons and the top ten take about 12%. J is TRBJ1-1 and V is TRBV27, with 10 nucleotides matching TRBD1. Sequenced: peripheral blood. This receptor was taken from a woman in her 70s with COVID-19, enrolled during active disease. The CDR3 DNA reads as TGTGCCAGCAGTCCATGGACAGGGGGAGAAGAAGCTTTCTTT. Protein sequence: CASSPWTGGEEAFF.